The present entry profiles one T cell receptor beta chain with its context. The antigen remains unidentified. The data were taken from a study of cytomegalovirus exposure and HLA in healthy donors. Study-level results: A few chains linked to CMV were shown in vitro to be specific for CMV antigens.

Per germline, CDR1 MGHDK and CDR2 SYGVNS. This CDR3 comprises 17 residues. V dropped 0 bases and J dropped 8; count of bases not matched to a gene: 8. Profiled with immunoSEQ multiplex PCR; TCRdb holds only in-frame clones, not every one. The sample records some 120,000 clones, more than 75% being singletons. Input material: PBMCs. The clonotype originates from a woman between 25 and 40 years old in good health and CMV-seronegative. This sequence joins TRBV25-1 and TRBJ2-1; 12 positions agree with TRBD1. The CDR3 DNA is TGTGCCAGCAGTGAATATATGGGGACAGGGGGCGCGGATGAGCAGTTCTTC. It yields the protein CASSEYMGTGGADEQFF.